This T cell receptor beta chain originates from a study of blood T cells in healthy people across ages. Regarding the study as a whole: Donors of long life had a larger count of naive CD4+ cells and greater diversity than aged donors.

This clonotype showed up just once. Its antigen is currently unknown. Together with a sample-barcoded 5' primer, a J-beta primer mix was included in a second PCR lasting about 7 to 12 cycles. Tagging of each cDNA molecule was performed by a template-switch adaptor with 12 random nucleotides. TCRdb re-derived calls from the 5' RACE reads in MiXCR, one entry per CDR3 protein. The repertoire consists of 600,000 to 850,000 distinct CDR3 sequences, with around a quarter occurring once and the leading ten covering 9% to 9.5%. V gave up 2 bases and J gave up 5 bases; unmatched junction bases: 9. Germline values: CDR1 SGHRS, CDR2 YFSETQ. This CDR3 comprises 15 residues. These data were likewise used in another study, on T cells of mothers and their children. That work adds: Second-round PCR products received sample barcodes and 2-4 random nucleotides from the M1S primer. Thymic selection molds TCR recombination output in a comparable way in related and unrelated pairs.

The sample comprised blood. The receptor was isolated from a boy aged 5-17 years in good health. The chain employs TRBV5-1 and TRBJ1-2; 7 nucleotides match TRBD1. DNA for the CDR3: TGCGCCAGCAGCTTCGGGGAGGGGGCAGTGTATGGCTACACCTTC. Translating gives CASSFGEGAVYGYTF.